This T cell receptor (beta chain) emerged from a study of cytomegalovirus exposure and HLA in healthy donors. Study-level results: In a later analysis, approximately 15,000 TCR beta sequences were associated with HLA alleles at 0.05 false discovery rate. A highly shared variant cluster was judged a likely technical artifact. Later analysis associated a missense DCLRE1C variant with TCR beta V- and J-gene trimming. Cytomegalovirus-associated TCR beta chains were listed, numbering some 170.

The PCR was carried out with 60 Vbeta primers and 13 Jbeta primers. Clones were sequenced by immunoSEQ multiplex PCR, and TCRdb holds only the in-frame ones, with some missing. Seen here are around 190,000 clones, roughly four fifths observed once, and the top ten hold approximately 2.8%. V shed 10 bases and J shed 6 bases, with 19 bases lying between them. The CDR3 consists of 14 residues. CDR1 and CDR2 from the germline V gene are MNHEY and SMNVEV (reference sequence). To note about this clone: Its matching antigen is unknown.

Sequencing input: PBMCs. This clonotype was obtained from a woman between 25 and 40 years old in good health and CMV-seropositive. The rearrangement uses TRBV27 and TRBJ2-1, with D possibly matching TRBD1 (5 bases). CDR3 coding DNA: TGTGCCACCAAAGAGGACATCCTCCTCAATGAGCAGTTCTTC. It specifies CATKEDILLNEQFF.